This entry is about one TCR beta chain. The antigen is unknown. Assay used: immunoSEQ multiplex PCR; TCRdb lists only in-frame clones, some missing. The profile covers about 160,000 clones, with around nine tenths appearing a single time and about 4.5% taken by the ten largest. The data were taken from a study of T cell responses to AZD1222 COVID-19 vaccine. General study results and limits: Only after the peak T cell response were repertoires sampled.

This CDR3 is 15 amino acids long. V was clipped by 0 bases and J by 4 bases, with 13 bases between them. Germline CDR1 is SGHRS and CDR2 is YFSETQ. The material was peripheral blood, obtained 28 days after the second AZD1222 dose. V and J are TRBV5-1 and TRBJ2-5; D perhaps matches TRBD2 (5 bases). This TCR derives from an adult who received the AZD1222 COVID-19 vaccine. CDR3 amino acids: CASSLGQREGETQYF. The CDR3 nucleotides are TGCGCCAGCAGCTTGGGTCAGCGAGAGGGAGAGACCCAGTACTTC.